This T cell receptor beta chain was retrieved from a study of cytomegalovirus exposure and HLA in healthy donors. Both 60 Vbeta primers and 13 Jbeta primers went into the PCR. The assay was immunoSEQ multiplex PCR, and TCRdb's table has in-frame clones only and misses some. Of about 130,000 clones listed, 77% are singletons. Only a few counts were recorded for this clone. This CDR3 contains 13 residues. The V gene's germline CDR1 is MNHNY and CDR2 SVGAGI (reference sequence). The J segment lost 11 bases and the V segment lost 0 bases, leaving 4 bases of the junction unmatched. Material: PBMCs. The receptor comes from a male donor in good health and CMV-seropositive. The chain couples TRBV6-6 to TRBJ1-1, with TRBD1 identical over 9 bases. In DNA form, the CDR3 reads TGTGCCAGCAGTTACTCGACAGGGGGTCTCGCTTTCTTT. It encodes CASSYSTGGLAFF.